This paragraph covers one TCR beta chain sequence. Its antigen is unidentified. CDR1 and CDR2 (germline): SGHAT, FQNNGV. CDR3 length: 14 amino acids. V lost 3 bases to trimming and J lost 4 bases, with 12 bases between them. This entry belongs to a study of post-analysis software for immune sequencing data. Study background: Relapsing-remitting, secondary progressive and progressive-relapsing multiple sclerosis courses were included.

Findings and caveats of the study: About five TRBV segments occurring more often in patients than controls included TRBV5-6, TRBV5-1 and TRBV20-1.

Unique-molecular-identifier-tagged TCR beta cDNA libraries were used. TCRdb processed the PCR reads anew with MiXCR; each CDR3 protein has one entry. This sample has hundreds of thousands of distinct CDR3 sequences, with roughly 30% found just once. The sequence was collected from a girl aged 5-17 years with multiple sclerosis. The V and J genes are TRBV11-2 and TRBJ1-2; D is ambiguous. The sequenced material came from blood. CDR3 region: CASSLFQAGYGYTF. The CDR3 DNA is TGTGCCAGCAGCTTGTTCCAGGCGGGCTATGGCTACACCTTC.